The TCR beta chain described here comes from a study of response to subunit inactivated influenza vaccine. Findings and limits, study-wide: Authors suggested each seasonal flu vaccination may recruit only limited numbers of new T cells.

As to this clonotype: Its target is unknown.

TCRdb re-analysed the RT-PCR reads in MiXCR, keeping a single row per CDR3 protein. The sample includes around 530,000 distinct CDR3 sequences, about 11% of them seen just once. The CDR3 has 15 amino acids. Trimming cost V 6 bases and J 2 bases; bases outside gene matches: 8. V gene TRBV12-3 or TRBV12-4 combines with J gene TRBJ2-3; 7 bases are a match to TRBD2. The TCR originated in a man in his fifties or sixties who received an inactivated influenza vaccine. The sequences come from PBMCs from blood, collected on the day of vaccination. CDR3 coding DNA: TGTGCCAGCAGACTAAGCGGGACCCCCACAGATACGCAGTATTTT. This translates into CASRLSGTPTDTQYF.